This passage covers 25 T cell receptor beta chains from one sample sequenced in a study of T cells in Graves' hyperthyroidism and ophthalmopathy. It was RNA transcripts that yielded the amplified TCR beta CDR3 regions. TCR CDR3 regions were first amplified by RT-PCR with HTBI primers. Each CDR3 protein is one row after TCRdb ran MiXCR on the multiplex PCR reads. The sample lists over 300,000 distinct CDR3 sequences; roughly 13% were seen once. The sequencing input was blood. Source of these receptors: a woman aged 55-69 years with Graves' hyperthyroidism.

This clonotype was picked up many times. The gene calls are TRBV5-1 and TRBJ2-3; 7 bases align to TRBD2. The CDR3 sequence is 16 residues long. The V segment lost 3 bases and the J segment 0 bases; nucleotides outside the gene matches: 7. Germline V gene lookup returns CDR1 SGHRS and CDR2 YFSETQ. The chain's CDR3 is CASSWPAGISTDTQYF. The DNA for the CDR3 is TGCGCCAGCAGCTGGCCAGCGGGGATTAGCACAGATACGCAGTATTTT.

In this sample, this clonotype turned up many times. The V gene is TRBV7-9, the J gene TRBJ1-2, with D possibly matching TRBD1 (6 bases). This CDR3 region has 16 residues. The V gene's germline CDR1 is SEHNR and CDR2 FQNEAQ (reference sequence). Trimming cost V 5 bases and J 2 bases, with 18 bases left between them. The CDR3 here is CASSPTTWTDNYGYTF. The CDR3 DNA reads TGTGCCAGCAGCCCTACTACTTGGACAGACAACTATGGCTACACCTTC.

This clonotype has a count of ten or more. The chain links TRBV27 to TRBJ2-7; unclear D gene. V lost 2 bases to trimming and J lost 3 bases, with 8 bases between them. The CDR3 loop spans 13 amino acids. Germline values: CDR1 MNHEY, CDR2 SMNVEV (reference sequence). The CDR3 spells CASSLIGDYEQYF. As DNA, the CDR3 is TGTGCCAGCAGTTTAATCGGCGACTACGAGCAGTACTTC.

This clonotype appeared a few times. CDR3 loop: CASSSGGAQQETQYF. The CDR3 DNA sequence: TGTGCCAGCAGTAGCGGAGGGGCACAACAAGAGACCCAGTACTTC. The rearrangement uses TRBV25-1 and TRBJ2-5; TRBD2 might be the D (6 bases). Germline loops: CDR1 MGHDK, CDR2 SYGVNS. The CDR3 has 15 residues. Trimming pared 5 bases from V and 2 bases from J, leaving 15 bases between.

This clonotype has a handful of counts. V is TRBV19 and J is TRBJ2-2; D may match TRBD1 or TRBD2 (5 bases each). The CDR3 extends over 16 amino acids. Per germline, CDR1 LNHDA and CDR2 SQIVND (reference sequence). Between the trimmed V and J ends, which lost 5 bases and 0 bases, there was a span of 13 bases. The DNA for the CDR3 is TGTGCCAGTAGTCCACTGGGGGAGACGAACACCGGGGAGCTGTTTTTT. This sequence encodes CASSPLGETNTGELFF.

This clonotype was counted a few times. The chain recombines TRBV29-1 with TRBJ2-7; no definite D call. CDR3 size: 11 residues. Trimming pared 6 bases from V and 5 bases from J, leaving 11 bases between. Germline values: CDR1 SQVTM, CDR2 ANQGSEA. The CDR3 sequence is CSVPAGDEQYF. CDR3 DNA: TGCAGCGTCCCCGCTGGGGACGAGCAGTACTTC.

This clonotype was seen ten or more times. The chain links TRBV20-1 to TRBJ2-5; D is unclear. The CDR3 has 11 residues. The germline V gene has CDR1 DFQATT and CDR2 SNEGSKA (reference sequence). V lost 5 bases and J 1 base, leaving 5 bases between the germline ends. CDR3 amino acids: CSAWTQETQYF. CDR3 bases: TGCAGTGCTTGGACCCAAGAGACCCAGTACTTC.

In its sample, this clonotype was seen a few times. The chain couples TRBV7-8 to TRBJ2-1; D ambiguous. The CDR3 consists of 15 residues. Germline V gene lookup returns CDR1 SGHVS and CDR2 FQNEAQ. Trimming removed 1 base at V and 2 bases at J, with 9 bases between. CDR3 in DNA: TGTGCCAGCAGCTTAGGTCCCCTAGCCTACAATGAGCAGTTCTTC. Its translation is CASSLGPLAYNEQFF.

This clonotype was counted a few times. J is TRBJ2-3 and V is TRBV20-1, with TRBD2 identical over 11 bases. The J segment lost 8 bases and the V segment lost 3 bases, leaving 13 bases of the junction unmatched. Germline loops: CDR1 DFQATT, CDR2 SNEGSKA (reference sequence). The CDR3 runs to 16 residues. CDR3 DNA sequence: TGCAGTGCTAGTGTCCCGGGACTAGCGGTAGCGGCTACGCAGTATTTT. Translated, it gives CSASVPGLAVAATQYF.

This clonotype has at least ten counts. The chain combines TRBV30 with TRBJ2-2; 8 nucleotides line up with TRBD1. The V and J ends lost 5 bases and 6 bases, in that order; junction bases with no gene match: 11. Germline V CDR1 and CDR2: GTSNPN, SVGIG (reference sequence). The CDR3 loop spans 15 amino acids. CDR3 amino acids: CAWGQGASGSGELFF. The CDR3 nucleotides read TGTGCCTGGGGCCAGGGGGCGTCAGGGTCCGGGGAGCTGTTTTTT.

This clonotype turned up a few times. A read error is possible here, since a much larger clone lies one base away. J is TRBJ2-3 and V is TRBV27; 11 nucleotides line up with TRBD2. The germline V gene encodes CDR1 MNHEY and CDR2 SMNVEV (reference sequence). J gave up 2 bases and V 7 bases, and 11 bases lay outside the gene matches. This CDR3 has 17 residues. CDR3 sequence reads: CASNTGTSGGNTDTQYF. CDR3 nucleotide sequence: TGTGCCAGCAATACAGGGACTAGCGGAGGGAACACAGATACGCAGTATTTT.

The CDR3 DNA sequence: TGTGCCAGCAGCTTGGATTTATACAGGGGCGAGCAGTACTTC. Translation gives CASSLDLYRGEQYF. The chain has TRBV5-4 and TRBJ2-7, with 7 bases fitting TRBD1. The germline V gene encodes CDR1 SGHNT and CDR2 YYREEE (reference sequence). V shed 0 bases and J 6 bases; nucleotides not matched to a gene: 6. This CDR3 is 14 amino acids long.

This chain links TRBV20-1 with TRBJ2-7; no firm D call. Trimming shortened V by 3 bases and J by 7 bases, and 16 bases separated the two germline ends. The CDR3 is 13 residues long. The germline V gene encodes CDR1 DFQATT and CDR2 SNEGSKA (reference sequence). CDR3 in amino acids: CSARSRTMGEQYF. CDR3 in DNA: TGCAGTGCTAGGAGCAGGACGATGGGGGAGCAGTACTTC.

This clonotype turned up a few times. The genes are TRBV29-1 and TRBJ1-2; D remains ambiguous. Germline V gene lookup returns CDR1 SQVTM and CDR2 ANQGSEA. This CDR3 contains 10 residues. V shed 3 bases and J shed 5 bases, with 4 bases lying between them. In DNA form, the CDR3 reads TGCAGCGTTGACGGGTATGGCTACACCTTC. Translated, it gives CSVDGYGYTF. Drawing the rest from reference TRBV29-1 and TRBJ1-2, the complete variable domain is SAVISQKPSRDICQRGTSLTIQCQVDSQVTMMFWYRQQPGQSLTLIATANQGSEATYESGFVIDKFPISRPNLTFSTLTVSNMSPEDSSIYLCSVDGYGYTFGSGTRLTVV.

This clonotype was counted ten times or more. This chain links TRBV29-1 with TRBJ1-1; TRBD1 might be the D (6 bases). The germline CDR1 and CDR2 sequences are SQVTM and ANQGSEA. There are 13 residues in the CDR3. CDR3 coding DNA: TGCGGGGCATCCGGGACACAGAACACTGAAGCTTTCTTT. Translated: CGASGTQNTEAFF.

The chain has TRBV11-2 and TRBJ1-1; possible D gene TRBD1, 5 bases. Trimming removed 5 bases at V and 8 bases at J, with 15 bases between. The CDR3 runs to 13 residues. Germline V lookup: CDR1 SGHAT, CDR2 FQNNGV. For the CDR3, the DNA is TGTGCCAGCAGCCGCTCACTTACAGGCGAAGCTTTCTTT. Amino acids: CASSRSLTGEAFF.

For this clonotype: A much larger clone differs from this one at a single base, so this may be a read error. The gene calls are TRBV6-4 and TRBJ2-1, with D possibly being TRBD1 (6 bases). The CDR3 extends over 16 amino acids. Germline lookup yields CDR1 MRHNA and CDR2 SNTAGT. V lost 3 bases, J lost 2 bases, and 14 bases lay in between. The CDR3 nucleotides read TGTGCCAGCAGTGAAGTCGACAGGTGGGCCTACAATGAGCAGTTCTTC. This sequence encodes CASSEVDRWAYNEQFF.

This clonotype occurred many times. The chain joins TRBV6-5 to TRBJ2-7, with TRBD2 matching over 11 bases. J was trimmed by 5 bases and V by 0 bases; bases with no gene match: 6. This CDR3 region has 16 residues. Germline V gives CDR1 MNHEY, CDR2 SVGAGI. The CDR3 nucleotides read TGTGCCAGCAGTTACTCCCCTAGCGGGAGGACGAACGAGCAGTACTTC. Translating gives CASSYSPSGRTNEQYF.

This clonotype was found a few times. The chain has TRBV4-1 and TRBJ1-5; unclear D gene. From germline, CDR1 is MGHRA and CDR2 YSYEKL. Deletions cut 3 bases from V and 0 bases from J, with 9 bases between. This CDR3 contains 15 residues. CDR3 nucleotide sequence: TGCGCCAGCAGCCACGACGGCTATAGCAATCAGCCCCAGCATTTT. Its protein product is CASSHDGYSNQPQHF.

This clonotype showed up many times. The V gene is TRBV3-1, the J gene TRBJ1-6, with 7 positions matching TRBD1. The CDR3 spans 14 residues. Trimming cost V 2 bases and J 10 bases; bases outside gene matches: 5. Germline CDR1 reads LGHDT; CDR2 reads YNNKEL (reference sequence). CDR3: CASSQRQGRSPLHF. The CDR3 coding sequence is TGTGCCAGCAGCCAAAGACAGGGTCGCTCACCCCTCCACTTT.

This clonotype has at least ten counts. This chain links TRBV6-6 with TRBJ2-5; D call uncertain. Trimming pared 2 bases from V and 5 bases from J, leaving 9 bases between. CDR1 is MNHNY, CDR2 SVGAGI, per germline (reference sequence). The CDR3 loop spans 13 amino acids. This CDR3 reads CASSYTTSETQYF. In nucleotides, the CDR3 is TGTGCCAGCAGTTACACAACCAGTGAGACCCAGTACTTC.

Notes on this clonotype: A much larger clone differs from this one at a single base, so this may be a read error. The chain links TRBV11-2 to TRBJ2-7, with no clear D. Trimming stripped 5 bases from V and 12 bases from J, with 20 bases between. The germline CDR1 and CDR2 sequences are SGHAT and FQNNGV. The CDR3 has 13 residues. For the CDR3, the DNA is TGTGCCAGCAGCGTAGCCCTGGACGGTGAAGCGTACTTC. This codes for CASSVALDGEAYF.

V is TRBV5-1 and J is TRBJ2-7; 8 bases are a match to TRBD1. The CDR3 is made up of 14 amino acids. Germline assignment: CDR1 SGHRS and CDR2 YFSETQ. The ends lost 5 bases at V and 3 bases at J; junction bases unmatched: 7. This CDR3 reads CASRSRTGLYEQYF. CDR3 nucleotide sequence: TGCGCCAGCAGGTCCAGGACAGGGCTCTACGAGCAGTACTTC.

The V call is TRBV4-1, the J call TRBJ1-1, with D maybe TRBD1 (5 bases). The CDR3 is 15 residues long. Germline CDR1 reads MGHRA; CDR2 reads YSYEKL. Trimming pared 6 bases from V and 1 base from J, leaving 15 bases between. CDR3 coding DNA: TGCGCCAGCAGTTCCGGGGACGCAAGGAACACTGAAGCTTTCTTT. This sequence encodes CASSSGDARNTEAFF.

This clonotype was counted many times. The genes are TRBV2 and TRBJ1-2, with a weak D call TRBD1 (5 bases). V was cut by 4 bases and J by 0 bases, with 12 bases left in between. Germline CDR1 SNHLY, CDR2 FYNNEI. The CDR3 loop spans 15 amino acids. The CDR3 here is CASSAVDRANYGYTF. DNA for the CDR3: TGTGCCAGCAGTGCAGTAGACAGAGCTAACTATGGCTACACCTTC.